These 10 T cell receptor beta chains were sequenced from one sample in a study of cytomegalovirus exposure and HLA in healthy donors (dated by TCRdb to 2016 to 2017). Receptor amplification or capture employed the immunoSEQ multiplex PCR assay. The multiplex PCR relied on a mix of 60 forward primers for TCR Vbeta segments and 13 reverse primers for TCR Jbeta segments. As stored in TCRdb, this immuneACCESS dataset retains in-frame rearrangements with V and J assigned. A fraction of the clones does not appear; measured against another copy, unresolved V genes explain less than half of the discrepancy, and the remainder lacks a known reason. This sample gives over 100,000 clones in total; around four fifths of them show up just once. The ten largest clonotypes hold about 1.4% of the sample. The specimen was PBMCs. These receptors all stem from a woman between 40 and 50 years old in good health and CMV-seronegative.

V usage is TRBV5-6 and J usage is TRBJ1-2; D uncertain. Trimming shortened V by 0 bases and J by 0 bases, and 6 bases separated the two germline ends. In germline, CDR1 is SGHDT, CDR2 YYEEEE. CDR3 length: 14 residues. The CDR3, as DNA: TGTGCCAGCAGCTTGGACGGGTCTAACTATGGCTACACCTTC. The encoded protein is CASSLDGSNYGYTF.

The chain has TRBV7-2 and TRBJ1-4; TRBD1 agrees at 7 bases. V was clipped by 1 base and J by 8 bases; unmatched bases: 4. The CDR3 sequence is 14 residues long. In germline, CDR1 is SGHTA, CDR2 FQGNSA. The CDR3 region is CASSLGRGREKLFF. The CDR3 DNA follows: TGTGCCAGCAGCTTAGGCAGGGGGAGGGAAAAACTGTTTTTT.

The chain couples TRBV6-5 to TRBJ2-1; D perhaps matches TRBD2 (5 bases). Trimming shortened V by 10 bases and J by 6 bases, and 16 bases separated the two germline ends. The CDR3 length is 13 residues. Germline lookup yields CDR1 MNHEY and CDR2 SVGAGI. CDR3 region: CATLRTFSNEQFF. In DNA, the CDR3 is TGTGCCACCTTGAGGACTTTTTCCAATGAGCAGTTCTTC.

Written as DNA, the CDR3 is TGTGCCAGCAGTGCCAGACTAGCGGGGACCTACGAGCAGTACTTC. Amino acid sequence: CASSARLAGTYEQYF. The chain couples TRBV28 to TRBJ2-7, with 11 bases aligning to TRBD2. CDR1 and CDR2 (germline): MDHEN, SYDVKM. The CDR3 consists of 15 residues. Losses at the gene ends were 5 bases for V and 2 bases for J; bases not matched to a gene: 5.

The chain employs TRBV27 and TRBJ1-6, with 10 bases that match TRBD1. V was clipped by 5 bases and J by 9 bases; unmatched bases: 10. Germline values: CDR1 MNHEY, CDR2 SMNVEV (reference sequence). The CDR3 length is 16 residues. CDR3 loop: CASSTAGTGVFSPLHF. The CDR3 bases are TGTGCCAGCAGTACCGCCGGGACAGGGGTATTTTCACCCCTCCACTTT.

CDR3 coding DNA: TGTGCCAGCAGTTTTCAGGGGTGGACCTCCTACGAGCAGTACTTC. This gives the protein CASSFQGWTSYEQYF. V gene TRBV28 combines with J gene TRBJ2-7; tentatively, D is TRBD1 (6 bases). The CDR3 covers 15 residues. Trimming left V 3 bases short and J 0 bases short, with 12 bases between. CDR1 is MDHEN and CDR2 is SYDVKM in the germline V gene.

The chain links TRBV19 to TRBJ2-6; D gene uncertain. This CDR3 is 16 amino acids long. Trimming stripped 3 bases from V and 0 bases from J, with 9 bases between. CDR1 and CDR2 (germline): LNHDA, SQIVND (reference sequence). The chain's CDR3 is CASSIPGLSGANVLTF. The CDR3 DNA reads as TGTGCCAGTAGTATTCCAGGCCTCTCTGGGGCCAACGTCCTGACTTTC.

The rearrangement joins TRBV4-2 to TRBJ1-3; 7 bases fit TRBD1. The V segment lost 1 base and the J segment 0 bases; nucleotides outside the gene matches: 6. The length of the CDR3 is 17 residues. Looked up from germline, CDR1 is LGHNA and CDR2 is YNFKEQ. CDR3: CASSQGFGTASGNTIYF. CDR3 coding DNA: TGTGCCAGCAGCCAAGGCTTCGGGACAGCCTCTGGAAACACCATATATTTT.

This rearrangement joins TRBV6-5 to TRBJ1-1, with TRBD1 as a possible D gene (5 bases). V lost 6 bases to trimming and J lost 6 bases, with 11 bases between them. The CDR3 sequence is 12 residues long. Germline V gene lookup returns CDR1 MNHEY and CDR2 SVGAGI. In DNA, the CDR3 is TGTGCCAGCAGCACAGGAAGGTCTGAAGCTTTCTTT. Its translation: CASSTGRSEAFF.

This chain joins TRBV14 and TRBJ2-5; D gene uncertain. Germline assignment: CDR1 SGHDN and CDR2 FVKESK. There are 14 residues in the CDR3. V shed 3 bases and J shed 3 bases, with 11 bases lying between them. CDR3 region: CASSQGRGKETQYF. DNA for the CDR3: TGTGCCAGCAGCCAGGGTAGAGGAAAAGAGACCCAGTACTTC.